A single sample gave rise to the 28 T cell receptor beta chains below, sequenced in a study of T cell repertoires in cytomegalovirus infection. From the reads, TCRdb called clonotypes with MiXCR, one entry per CDR3 protein. Here the sample spans some 800,000 distinct CDR3 sequences, 25% to 35% being singletons. Their target antigens are unknown. The sequences come from cultured CD8+ T cells from PBMCs, collected from culture after CMV antigen stimulation. The source is a human donor in good health (CMV status not recorded). Some clones in this sample may be carry-over from other donors' samples.

This clonotype was seen at least ten times. The J gene is TRBJ1-6, the V gene TRBV7-2; tentative D call: TRBD1 (6 bases). V dropped 5 bases and J dropped 3 bases, with 14 bases sitting between them. The germline gives CDR1 SGHTA, CDR2 FQGNSA. The CDR3 length is 16 residues. The CDR3 nucleotides are TGTGCCAGCAGCCTAAAGAAAGGGGGCTATAATTCACCCCTCCACTTT. Its protein is CASSLKKGGYNSPLHF.

This clonotype was counted only a few times. The chain is built from TRBV27 and TRBJ1-2; D uncertain. Germline-derived CDR1 and CDR2 are MNHEY and SMNVEV (reference sequence). This CDR3 has 14 amino acids. V shed 7 bases and J shed 4 bases, with 16 bases lying between them. Written as DNA, the CDR3 is TGTGCCAGCACCCCAAGGTTGAATGGCTATGGCTACACCTTC. This codes for CASTPRLNGYGYTF.

This clonotype has at least ten counts. The chain uses TRBV6-2 or TRBV6-3 and TRBJ1-1; D possibly corresponds to TRBD1 (5 bases). The CDR3 loop spans 14 amino acids. CDR1 is MNHEY, CDR2 SVGEGT, per germline. The V end was cut by 3 bases, the J end by 2 bases, with 10 bases between. CDR3 in DNA: TGTGCCAGCAGTTATGCCGGGGACAACACTGAAGCTTTCTTT. It codes for CASSYAGDNTEAFF.

The V gene is TRBV19, the J gene TRBJ2-1, with TRBD2 matching over 13 bases. Germline-derived CDR1 and CDR2 are LNHDA and SQIVND (reference sequence). After removal of 5 bases from V and 7 bases from J, the junction contained 8 bases not matched to a gene. CDR3 size: 16 residues. The CDR3 DNA sequence: TGTGCCAGTAGTTACTACGGGACTAGCGGGGATAATGAGCAGTTCTTC. This translates into CASSYYGTSGDNEQFF.

This clonotype was seen more than once but under ten times. The chain is built from TRBV6-5 and TRBJ1-6; 11 positions agree with TRBD1. Germline values: CDR1 MNHEY, CDR2 SVGAGI. The ends lost 5 bases at V and 8 bases at J; junction bases unmatched: 5. This CDR3 spans 15 amino acids. The CDR3 loop is CASSRDRGEYSPLHF. In nucleotides, the CDR3 is TGTGCCAGCAGTAGGGACAGGGGGGAATATTCACCCCTCCACTTT.

The chain uses TRBV19 and TRBJ1-2, with TRBD1 matching 7 bases. Germline CDR1 and CDR2: LNHDA and SQIVND (reference sequence). J was trimmed by 4 bases and V by 1 base; bases with no gene match: 6. This CDR3 spans 15 amino acids. The chain's CDR3 is CASSIGGGEIYGYTF. CDR3 bases: TGTGCCAGTAGTATAGGAGGGGGCGAGATCTATGGCTACACCTTC.

About this clonotype itself: At one of its ends the junction is not consistent with the germline gene, which may arise from a read error. V is TRBV15 and J is TRBJ1-4, with 7 bases identical to TRBD1. Germline V gene lookup returns CDR1 LNHNV and CDR2 YYDKDF (reference sequence). The CDR3 runs 13 residues. CDR3 in amino acids: CATSRDMMGQSTF. CDR3 DNA: TGTGCCACCAGCAGAGATATGATGGGACAGAGTACTTTT.

The genes are TRBV27 and TRBJ1-6; D is possibly TRBD1 (5 bases). The CDR3 length is 14 residues. CDR1 MNHEY and CDR2 SMNVEV come from the germline V gene (reference sequence). V gave up 11 bases and J gave up 2 bases, with 13 bases separating them. CDR3 sequence (DNA): TGTGCCGCCGGACGGGGCACCTATAATTCACCCCTCCACTTT. Its protein is CAAGRGTYNSPLHF.

This clonotype has a handful of counts. This chain uses TRBV19 with TRBJ2-1; 11 bases fit TRBD2. CDR3 size: 15 residues. Germline assignment: CDR1 LNHDA and CDR2 SQIVND (reference sequence). With 3 bases clipped from V and 5 bases from J, the junction kept 3 bases outside the gene matches. The CDR3 region is CASSIVAGGHNEQFF. In nucleotides, the CDR3 is TGTGCCAGTAGTATTGTAGCGGGGGGGCACAATGAGCAGTTCTTC.

This clonotype was recorded a few times. V gene TRBV7-9 combines with J gene TRBJ2-1; 10 bases align to TRBD2. Germline V gives CDR1 SEHNR, CDR2 FQNEAQ (reference sequence). With 5 bases clipped from V and 7 bases from J, the junction kept 8 bases outside the gene matches. This CDR3 is built from 15 residues. CDR3 in amino acids: CASSPAASGGNEQFF. In DNA form, the CDR3 reads TGTGCCAGCAGCCCCGCCGCTAGCGGGGGTAATGAGCAGTTCTTC.

J is TRBJ1-5 and V is TRBV6-1, with 8 bases that match TRBD1. The CDR3 length is 14 residues. J was trimmed by 7 bases and V by 7 bases; bases with no gene match: 9. Germline CDR1 reads MNHNS; CDR2 reads SASEGT. The CDR3 loop is CASTSRGLGQPQHF. CDR3 bases: TGTGCCAGCACCTCCAGGGGGCTGGGACAGCCCCAGCATTTT.

This clonotype was detected only a few times. J is TRBJ2-5 and V is TRBV7-9; D possibly uses TRBD1 or TRBD2 (7 bases each). The CDR3 consists of 17 residues. Germline V lookup: CDR1 SEHNR, CDR2 FQNEAQ (reference sequence). Trimming shortened V by 4 bases and J by 1 base, and 19 bases separated the two germline ends. This CDR3 is CASSSPPGGGTQETQYF. CDR3 coding DNA: TGTGCCAGCAGCTCACCCCCAGGGGGGGGCACCCAAGAGACCCAGTACTTC. Full variable domain (rest looked up from reference TRBV7-9 and TRBJ2-5): DTGVSQNPRHKITKRGQNVTFRCDPISEHNRLYWYRQTLGQGPEFLTYFQNEAQLEKSRLLSDRFSAERPKGSFSTLEIQRTEQGDSAMYLCASSSPPGGGTQETQYFGPGTRLLVL.

As DNA, the CDR3 is TGTGCCAGTACGTGGTCTAACTACAATGAGCAGTTCTTC. Its translation: CASTWSNYNEQFF. The chain uses TRBV19 and TRBJ2-1; D is undetermined. CDR1 and CDR2 (germline): LNHDA, SQIVND (reference sequence). Trimming pared 7 bases from V and 3 bases from J, leaving 10 bases between. The CDR3 loop spans 13 amino acids. Full variable domain (outside the CDR3, taken from reference TRBV19 and TRBJ2-1): DGGITQSPKYLFRKEGQNVTLSCEQNLNHDAMYWYRQDPGQGLRLIYYSQIVNDFQKGDIAEGYSVSREKKESFPLTVTSAQKNPTAFYLCASTWSNYNEQFFGPGTRLTVL.

This clonotype occurred a few times. This chain links TRBV7-9 with TRBJ1-4, with D uncertain. Germline lookup yields CDR1 SEHNR and CDR2 FQNEAQ (reference sequence). Trimming stripped 4 bases from V and 0 bases from J, with 12 bases between. This CDR3 region has 16 residues. As DNA, the CDR3 is TGTGCCAGCAGCTCAGAGGGCACCTCAACTAATGAAAAACTGTTTTTT. Translation: CASSSEGTSTNEKLFF.

About this clonotype itself: A much larger clone lies a single base off, so this may be a read error. The chain links TRBV7-8 to TRBJ1-5, with D tentatively TRBD1 (5 bases). Trimming took 0 bases from V and 3 from J, leaving 24 bases between them. Germline CDR1 and CDR2: SGHVS and FQNEAQ. The CDR3 contains 20 residues. The CDR3 DNA is TGTGCCAGCAGCTTAGCGAGGGCGGGCACCGGGAGACAGAACAATCAGCCCCAGCATTTT. The encoded protein is CASSLARAGTGRQNNQPQHF.

This clonotype was seen many times. V usage is TRBV7-9 and J usage is TRBJ2-4; D is uncertain. Germline assignment: CDR1 SEHNR and CDR2 FQNEAQ (reference sequence). The CDR3 spans 15 residues. V was shortened by 5 bases and J by 3 bases, with 14 bases between the two germline ends. Written as DNA, the CDR3 is TGTGCCAGCAGCGATGCGCTATGGGGCAAAAACATTCAGTACTTC. Translation gives CASSDALWGKNIQYF.

This clonotype was detected only a few times. J is TRBJ2-5 and V is TRBV6-5; weak D call: TRBD2 (6 bases). V lost 6 bases, J lost 1 base, and 15 bases lay in between. The CDR3 covers 15 residues. Germline values: CDR1 MNHEY, CDR2 SVGAGI. The CDR3 region is CASRPLAQVQETQYF. The CDR3 DNA reads as TGTGCCAGCAGGCCACTAGCACAAGTCCAAGAGACCCAGTACTTC.

The chain carries TRBV2 and TRBJ2-1; 9 bases are a match to TRBD1. V lost 8 bases and J lost 4; bases outside the gene matches: 12. The length of the CDR3 is 16 residues. Germline CDR1 is SNHLY and CDR2 is FYNNEI. The CDR3 loop is CASPYPRTGEYNEQFF. The CDR3 nucleotides are TGTGCCAGCCCCTACCCGAGGACAGGGGAGTACAATGAGCAGTTCTTC.

This sequence joins TRBV6-2 or TRBV6-3 and TRBJ2-1; unclear D gene. This CDR3 is built from 15 residues. Trimming left V 2 bases short and J 2 bases short, with 10 bases between. Per the germline V gene, CDR1 is MNHEY and CDR2 is SVGEGT. Written as DNA, the CDR3 is TGTGCCAGCAGTTACCAGGATTTTACCTACAATGAGCAGTTCTTC. As protein: CASSYQDFTYNEQFF.

A remark on this clonotype: The junction departs from germline at one end; a sequencing error may be responsible. The chain combines TRBV4-1 with TRBJ1-3, with a possible D match to TRBD1 (5 bases). This CDR3 region has 14 residues. Germline CDR1 and CDR2: MGHRA and YSYEKL. In nucleotides, the CDR3 is TGTGCCAGCAGCCAGGGAGGAACTGGAAACACCATATATTTT. This translates into CASSQGGTGNTIYF.

There are many counts of this clonotype. The CDR3 nucleotides are TGTGCCAGCAGACTCGAAGGACGAAGCTCTGGGGCCAACGTCCTGACTTTC. Protein: CASRLEGRSSGANVLTF. The chain carries TRBV7-9 and TRBJ2-6; D is undetermined. The CDR3 length is 17 residues. Per germline, CDR1 SEHNR and CDR2 FQNEAQ (reference sequence). The V end was cut by 6 bases, the J end by 0 bases, with 15 bases between.

This chain uses TRBV29-1 with TRBJ1-2, with TRBD1 matching 7 bases. The germline CDR1 and CDR2 sequences are SQVTM and ANQGSEA. V lost 2 bases to trimming and J lost 3 bases; unmatched junction nucleotides: 9. The CDR3 length is 15 residues. Written as DNA, the CDR3 is TGCAGCGTTGAATTAGGGAGGGGGCGTTACTATGGCTACACCTTC. It encodes CSVELGRGRYYGYTF.

The chain has TRBV4-1 and TRBJ2-1, with D unresolved. Trimming removed 4 bases at V and 0 bases at J, with 16 bases between. This CDR3 has 17 residues. CDR1 and CDR2 (germline): MGHRA, YSYEKL. The DNA for the CDR3 is TGCGCCAGCAGCCCTACCACGGAACCCATCTCCTACAATGAGCAGTTCTTC. Encoded protein: CASSPTTEPISYNEQFF.

The table lists this clonotype with a few counts. The V and J genes are TRBV27 and TRBJ2-5, with 7 bases matching TRBD2. The V segment lost 6 bases and the J segment 7 bases; nucleotides outside the gene matches: 5. Germline values: CDR1 MNHEY, CDR2 SMNVEV (reference sequence). This CDR3 contains 12 residues. CDR3 nucleotide sequence: TGTGCCAGCAGCGACTGGGGGGGGACCCAGTACTTC. This translates into CASSDWGGTQYF.

The chain has TRBV6-2 or TRBV6-3 and TRBJ2-7; tentatively, D is TRBD2 (5 bases). CDR1 and CDR2 from the germline V gene are MNHEY and SVGEGT. CDR3 length: 15 residues. V lost 10 bases and J 3 bases, leaving 22 bases between the germline ends. The CDR3 region has the DNA TGTGCCACGGATCTCCCACTAGTCTGGGACTACGAGCAGTACGTC. This encodes CATDLPLVWDYEQYV.

In its sample, this clonotype was seen a few times. This chain connects TRBV2 to TRBJ2-1; TRBD1 aligns across 7 bases. CDR1 and CDR2 from the germline V gene are SNHLY and FYNNEI. The trim removed 6 bases at V and 3 bases at J, leaving 5 bases unmatched. This CDR3 region has 14 residues. CDR3 in amino acids: CASRGTADYNEQFF. The CDR3 DNA reads as TGTGCCAGCAGGGGGACAGCGGACTACAATGAGCAGTTCTTC.

This clonotype was recorded a few times. This chain uses TRBV24-1 with TRBJ2-1, with D hard to call. V lost 3 bases, J lost 8 bases, and 4 bases lay in between. The CDR3 is 11 amino acids. The germline gives CDR1 KGHDR, CDR2 SFDVKD. Written as DNA, the CDR3 is TGTGCCACCAGTGATGGGCATGAGCAGTTCTTC. Translated, it gives CATSDGHEQFF.

This clonotype turned up a few times. The chain links TRBV5-4 to TRBJ2-3, with 12 bases matching TRBD2. The CDR3 covers 16 residues. V was pared by 4 bases and J by 2 bases, with 5 bases of the junction left unmatched. CDR1 SGHNT and CDR2 YYREEE come from the germline V gene (reference sequence). This CDR3 reads CASSRLAGAFTDTQYF. The CDR3 coding sequence is TGTGCCAGCAGCCGACTAGCGGGGGCTTTCACAGATACGCAGTATTTT.